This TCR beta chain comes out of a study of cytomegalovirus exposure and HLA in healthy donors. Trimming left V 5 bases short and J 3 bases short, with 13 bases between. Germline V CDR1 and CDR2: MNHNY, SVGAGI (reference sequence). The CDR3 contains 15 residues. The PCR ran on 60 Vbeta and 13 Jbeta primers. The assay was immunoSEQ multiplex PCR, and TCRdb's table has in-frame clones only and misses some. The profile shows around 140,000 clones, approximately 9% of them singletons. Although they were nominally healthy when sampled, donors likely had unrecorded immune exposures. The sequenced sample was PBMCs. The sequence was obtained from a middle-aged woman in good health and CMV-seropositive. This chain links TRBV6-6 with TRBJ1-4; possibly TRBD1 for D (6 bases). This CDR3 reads CASSGPGAANEKLFF. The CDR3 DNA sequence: TGTGCCAGCAGTGGGCCAGGGGCGGCTAATGAAAAACTGTTTTTT.